The 21 T cell receptor beta chains listed next were all sequenced from one sample in a study of OX40 agonist ivuxolimab in advanced cancers. Assay used: immunoSEQ multiplex PCR; TCRdb lists only in-frame clones, some missing. In the table there are about 59,000 clones, approximately 91% of which are singletons. This specimen consisted of CD4+ or CD8+ T cells sorted from blood, obtained in a trial of the OX40 agonist ivuxolimab. These receptors were collected from an adult with an advanced solid tumor such as melanoma, head and neck, liver or kidney cancer.

The count of this clone is one. This chain joins TRBV6-1 and TRBJ2-6; no clear D gene. The CDR3 spans 13 residues. In germline, CDR1 is MNHNS, CDR2 SASEGT. Trimming removed 8 bases from V and 0 bases from J, with 5 bases in between. The CDR3 spells CASESSGANVLTF. The CDR3 DNA reads as TGTGCCAGCGAGAGCTCTGGGGCCAACGTCCTGACTTTC.

J is TRBJ2-3 and V is TRBV9; a weak D match, TRBD1 (6 bases). Germline CDR1 is SGDLS and CDR2 is YYNGEE. This CDR3 spans 13 amino acids. V gave up 3 bases and J gave up 5 bases, with 10 bases separating them. The CDR3 coding sequence is TGTGCCAGCAGCGGGGACATGGTAGATACGCAGTATTTT. It translates to CASSGDMVDTQYF.

V and J are TRBV7-8 and TRBJ2-7; the match to TRBD1 covers 7 bases. Germline V gene data show CDR1 as SGHVS and CDR2 as FQNEAQ. V shed 2 bases and J 2 bases; nucleotides not matched to a gene: 6. This CDR3 has 15 amino acids. CDR3 DNA: TGTGCCAGCAGCTTAAGGCGACAGGGCCCCTACGAGCAGTACTTC. Its protein is CASSLRRQGPYEQYF.

The CDR3, as DNA: TGTGCCAGTACCCCGAGGGACAGGACAGGGTATGGCTACACCTTC. Its translation: CASTPRDRTGYGYTF. The chain uses TRBV19 and TRBJ1-2; 8 bases map to TRBD1. The ends lost 7 bases at V and 5 bases at J; junction bases unmatched: 12. Germline loops: CDR1 LNHDA, CDR2 SQIVND (reference sequence). The CDR3 runs to 15 residues.

The rearrangement joins TRBV7-2 to TRBJ2-5; 11 nucleotides align to TRBD2. The V gene end was trimmed by 2 bases and the J gene end by 4 bases; junction bases not matched to a gene: 12. This CDR3 region has 18 residues. The germline gives CDR1 SGHTA, CDR2 FQGNSA. CDR3 amino acids: CASSLLAGGGRVGETQYF. CDR3 DNA: TGTGCCAGCAGCTTACTAGCGGGAGGAGGGCGAGTAGGAGAGACCCAGTACTTC.

This clone was detected only a few times. V usage is TRBV28 and J usage is TRBJ2-1; TRBD2 might be the D (6 bases). The CDR3 loop spans 13 amino acids. Germline V CDR1 and CDR2: MDHEN, SYDVKM. Trimming pared 8 bases from V and 1 base from J, leaving 9 bases between. CDR3 amino acids: CASLSGSYNEQFF. Written as DNA, the CDR3 is TGTGCCAGCCTTAGCGGTTCCTACAATGAGCAGTTCTTC.

The CDR3 loop is CASSDRTSGYTDTQYF. Here the CDR3 DNA reads TGTGCCAGCAGTGACAGGACTAGCGGTTACACAGATACGCAGTATTTT. V and J are TRBV2 and TRBJ2-3, with 10 bases matching TRBD2. CDR3 size: 16 residues. The V segment lost 3 bases and the J segment 2 bases; nucleotides outside the gene matches: 5. From germline, CDR1 is SNHLY and CDR2 FYNNEI.

The rearrangement joins TRBV6-4 to TRBJ2-3; D not certain. The germline V gene has CDR1 MRHNA and CDR2 SNTAGT. The CDR3 is 14 residues long. Trimming cost V 2 bases and J 6 bases, with 12 bases left between them. As DNA, the CDR3 is TGTGCCAGCAGTGACCGAAAGGCCGGGGATACGCAGTATTTT. It translates to CASSDRKAGDTQYF.

The rearrangement joins TRBV29-1 to TRBJ1-1; D uncertain. The CDR3 has 12 residues. Germline V lookup: CDR1 SQVTM, CDR2 ANQGSEA. The V end was cut by 4 bases, the J end by 1 base, with 7 bases between. CDR3 loop: CSVGAWNTEAFF. In nucleotides, the CDR3 is TGCAGCGTTGGGGCTTGGAACACTGAAGCTTTCTTT.

This clone was seen only once. V is TRBV9 and J is TRBJ2-2; 8 nucleotides agree with TRBD2. This CDR3 spans 16 amino acids. Germline CDR1 and CDR2: SGDLS and YYNGEE. Trimming removed 4 bases from V and 1 base from J; junction bases left unmatched: 6. The CDR3: CASSLTGGGNTGELFF. CDR3 in DNA: TGTGCCAGCAGCTTGACGGGAGGGGGGAACACCGGGGAGCTGTTTTTT.

The V and J genes are TRBV5-1 and TRBJ1-4; D is perhaps TRBD1 (5 bases). Deletions cut 1 base from V and 5 bases from J, with 18 bases between. The germline CDR1 and CDR2 sequences are SGHRS and YFSETQ. The CDR3 is 17 amino acids. The CDR3 nucleotides read TGCGCCAGCAGCTTGTCAATAGGAGGGGCCGAGAATGAAAAACTGTTTTTT. Translating gives CASSLSIGGAENEKLFF. Together with reference TRBV5-1 and TRBJ1-4, the CDR3 gives the full variable domain: KAGVTQTPRYLIKTRGQQVTLSCSPISGHRSVSWYQQTPGQGLQFLFEYFSETQRNKGNFPGRFSGRQFSNSRSEMNVSTLELGDSALYLCASSLSIGGAENEKLFFGSGTQLSVL.

This chain joins TRBV6-6 and TRBJ2-3; D gene uncertain. The CDR3 contains 12 residues. Trimming left V 6 bases short and J 4 bases short, with 8 bases between. Germline loops: CDR1 MNHNY, CDR2 SVGAGI (reference sequence). CDR3 DNA sequence: TGTGCCAGCAGGGAGCTTCCAGATACGCAGTATTTT. Residues: CASRELPDTQYF.

This clone has just one count. The rearrangement joins TRBV5-1 to TRBJ2-7; D is unresolved. Trimming pared 1 base from V and 2 bases from J, leaving 10 bases between. This CDR3 region has 14 residues. Germline assignment: CDR1 SGHRS and CDR2 YFSETQ. CDR3 bases: TGCGCCAGCAGCTTGATCAGAGGTCCCTACGAGCAGTACTTC. Residues: CASSLIRGPYEQYF. Together with reference TRBV5-1 and TRBJ2-7, the CDR3 gives the full variable domain: KAGVTQTPRYLIKTRGQQVTLSCSPISGHRSVSWYQQTPGQGLQFLFEYFSETQRNKGNFPGRFSGRQFSNSRSEMNVSTLELGDSALYLCASSLIRGPYEQYFGPGTRLTVT.

The rearrangement uses TRBV29-1 and TRBJ2-2; perhaps TRBD1 as D (5 bases). The CDR3 spans 11 residues. V lost 3 bases and J lost 11, with 10 bases in between. The germline V gene encodes CDR1 SQVTM and CDR2 ANQGSEA. The CDR3 loop is CSVDYRGELFF. CDR3 bases: TGCAGCGTTGATTATAGGGGAGAGCTGTTTTTT.

This clone was observed once. The rearrangement links TRBV7-8 to TRBJ1-5; D unresolved. Germline CDR1 SGHVS, CDR2 FQNEAQ. V was pared by 1 base and J by 5 bases, with 9 bases between. This CDR3 comprises 14 residues. The CDR3 DNA sequence: TGTGCCAGCAGCTTAGTTGGCGGCTATCAGCCCCAGCATTTT. Its protein product is CASSLVGGYQPQHF.

The chain uses TRBV15 and TRBJ2-2; TRBD2 matches 7 bases. Germline V gives CDR1 LNHNV, CDR2 YYDKDF (reference sequence). J was trimmed by 5 bases and V by 1 base; bases with no gene match: 7. CDR3 length equals 16 residues. CDR3 nucleotide sequence: TGTGCCACCAGCAGAGGCTTGCGGGAGAATACCGGGGAGCTGTTTTTT. Translation: CATSRGLRENTGELFF.

V usage is TRBV6-5 and J usage is TRBJ1-3; no clear D. Germline CDR1 MNHEY, CDR2 SVGAGI. The CDR3 has 12 residues. V dropped 5 bases and J dropped 7 bases, with 9 bases sitting between them. The CDR3 region has the DNA TGTGCCAGCAGTGGAACGGGTAACACCATATATTTT. The encoded protein is CASSGTGNTIYF.

The V and J genes are TRBV7-8 and TRBJ2-5; weak D call: TRBD2 (6 bases). Germline loops: CDR1 SGHVS, CDR2 FQNEAQ. Trimming pared 2 bases from V and 2 bases from J, leaving 9 bases between. There are 14 residues in the CDR3. CDR3 residues: CASSLRDFQETQYF. The CDR3 DNA is TGTGCCAGCAGCTTACGGGACTTTCAAGAGACCCAGTACTTC.

The V call is TRBV28, the J call TRBJ2-7, with 8 positions matching TRBD1. From germline, CDR1 is MDHEN and CDR2 SYDVKM. This CDR3 is built from 14 residues. V dropped 4 bases and J dropped 5; count of bases not matched to a gene: 7. The CDR3 coding sequence is TGTGCCAGCAGTTCAACCAGGGGGCTGAACGAGCAGTACTTC. Its translation: CASSSTRGLNEQYF. The complete variable domain, with remaining parts taken from reference TRBV28 and TRBJ2-7, reads DVKVTQSSRYLVKRTGEKVFLECVQDMDHENMFWYRQDPGLGLRLIYFSYDVKMKEKGDIPEGYSVSREKKERFSLILESASTNQTSMYLCASSSTRGLNEQYFGPGTRLTVT.

The V call is TRBV20-1, the J call TRBJ2-1, with 11 bases fitting TRBD2. The V gene end was trimmed by 3 bases and the J gene end by 11 bases; junction bases not matched to a gene: 0. This CDR3 region has 11 residues. The germline V gene encodes CDR1 DFQATT and CDR2 SNEGSKA (reference sequence). The CDR3 region is CSARTSGKQFF. The CDR3 nucleotides read TGCAGTGCTAGGACTAGCGGGAAGCAGTTCTTC.

This chain links TRBV5-6 with TRBJ1-2; 7 bases are shared with TRBD1. The CDR3 has 14 amino acids. Trimming cost V 5 bases and J 2 bases; bases outside gene matches: 6. The germline gives CDR1 SGHDT, CDR2 YYEEEE. The CDR3 loop is CASRNRGYNYGYTF. In DNA form, the CDR3 reads TGTGCCAGCAGGAACAGGGGCTACAACTATGGCTACACCTTC.